Listed here are 9 T cell receptor beta chains from one sample, sequenced in a study of tumor and adjacent non-tumor tissue in lung cancer. No cell sorting was done before RNA was extracted from the tissue. The library came from three nested PCR rounds adapted from ARM-PCR protocols. A single record per CDR3 protein comes from TCRdb applying MiXCR to the multiplex PCR reads. The sample has approximately 79,000 distinct CDR3 sequences; roughly two thirds are singletons. Sequenced material: lung tumor tissue. These TCRs come from a man in his 70s with non-small cell lung cancer.

A word on this clonotype: The junction does not match germline at one end; this may be a read error. CDR3 amino acids: CASSPGTVDSGANLLTF. CDR3 coding DNA: TGTGCCAGCAGCCCCGGGACAGTAGACTCTGGGGCCAACCTCCTGACTTTC. V usage is TRBV7-9 and J usage is TRBJ2-6, with 7 bases lining up with TRBD1. Germline CDR1 SEHNR, CDR2 FQNEAQ (reference sequence). There are 17 residues in the CDR3.

This clonotype was observed many times. The chain carries TRBV4-1 and TRBJ1-4; TRBD1 agrees at 8 bases. Germline CDR1 MGHRA, CDR2 YSYEKL. This CDR3 has 15 amino acids. V was pared by 0 bases and J by 8 bases, with 5 bases of the junction left unmatched. The CDR3 nucleotides are TGCGCCAGCAGCCAAGATAACAGGGGGATAGAAAAACTGTTTTTT. It encodes CASSQDNRGIEKLFF.

This clonotype is medium-sized in the sample. J is TRBJ2-3 and V is TRBV11-2; a possible D gene is TRBD2 (5 bases). Germline V gene data show CDR1 as SGHAT and CDR2 as FQNNGV. Deletions cut 0 bases from V and 0 bases from J, with 13 bases between. The CDR3 has 17 amino acids. The CDR3 DNA is TGTGCCAGCAGCTTAGATCTAAGCGGAGCTAGCACAGATACGCAGTATTTT. Translation gives CASSLDLSGASTDTQYF.

A note on this clonotype: This sequence may be a read error, since a much larger clone differs from it by one base. A read error is likely, as this CDR3 ends without the conserved phenylalanine or tryptophan. This sequence joins TRBV20-1 and TRBJ2-7, with a weak D call TRBD1 (5 bases). The germline V gene encodes CDR1 DFQATT and CDR2 SNEGSKA (reference sequence). The CDR3 spans 12 residues. Trimming took off 3 bases at V and 3 bases at J, with 9 bases between the two ends. The DNA of the CDR3 is TGCAGTGCTAGCACAGGATTCTACGAGCAGTACTTG. As protein: CSASTGFYEQYL.

By sample share, this clonotype is medium-sized. The rearrangement links TRBV11-2 to TRBJ1-5; possible D gene TRBD1, 5 bases. From germline, CDR1 is SGHAT and CDR2 FQNNGV. V was shortened by 9 bases and J by 5 bases, with 23 bases between the two germline ends. The CDR3 length is 16 residues. The CDR3 protein is CASPQGGGGIDQPQHF. CDR3 nucleotides: TGTGCCAGTCCCCAGGGCGGTGGAGGGATCGATCAGCCCCAGCATTTT.

This chain joins TRBV5-1 and TRBJ2-3; 11 bases agree with TRBD2. This CDR3 spans 18 amino acids. The V gene end was trimmed by 4 bases and the J gene end by 2 bases; junction bases not matched to a gene: 12. Germline V lookup: CDR1 SGHRS, CDR2 YFSETQ. Here the CDR3 DNA reads TGCGCCAGCAGCCCGAGGGCCGGGACTAGCGGATACACAGATACGCAGTATTTT. Its translation is CASSPRAGTSGYTDTQYF.

This clonotype was picked up one time. Sequence at one end of the junction differs from germline and may be a read error. This sequence joins TRBV11-2 and TRBJ2-1; 7 positions agree with TRBD2. Germline CDR1 SGHAT, CDR2 FQNNGV. There are 17 residues in the CDR3. Here the CDR3 reads CANSISGSAIGRTSQSF. The CDR3 coding sequence is TGTGCCAACAGCATTAGCGGTTCGGCTATCGGGAGGACGAGTCAGTCCTTC.

This clonotype came up once. V is TRBV11-2 and J is TRBJ1-5, with a tentative D call TRBD1 (6 bases). The CDR3 runs 15 residues. Germline CDR1 reads SGHAT; CDR2 reads FQNNGV. This CDR3 reads CSSSGGWGAGQPQHF. In DNA form, the CDR3 reads TGTAGCAGCAGCGGTGGGTGGGGGGCTGGCCAACCCCAGCATTTT.

A remark on this clonotype: The junction does not match germline at one end; this may be a read error. The gene calls are TRBV11-2 and TRBJ2-7; possibly TRBD2 for D (6 bases). The CDR3 spans 15 residues. The germline gives CDR1 SGHAT, CDR2 FQNNGV. The CDR3 sequence: CVSNSTGSSYYEQYF. The CDR3 DNA reads as TGTGTCAGCAACTCTACCGGGAGCTCCTACTACGAGCAGTATTTC.